This T cell receptor beta chain was documented in a study of blood T cell repertoires in COVID-19. For the study at large: T cells, B-cell-depleted T cells, or PBMCs supplied cDNA or gDNA.

In the original workflow: The assay estimated nucleated cells by amplifying reference gene primers. The method was immunoSEQ multiplex PCR; TCRdb's version includes in-frame clones alone and lacks a portion of them. That table furnishes V, J and clone size, whereas the DNA furnished D and trimming. The data hold some 150,000 clones, with about nine tenths observed a single time. The TCR was taken from a woman aged 50 to 65 with acute or convalescent COVID-19. Material for sequencing was peripheral blood.

The CDR3 spells CAISESAGVDTQYF. In nucleotides, the CDR3 is TGTGCCATCAGTGAGTCGGCTGGAGTAGATACGCAGTATTTT. V is TRBV10-3 and J is TRBJ2-3; D call uncertain. This CDR3 spans 14 amino acids. Germline assignment: CDR1 ENHRY and CDR2 SYGVKD. V gave up 0 bases and J gave up 5 bases, with 9 bases separating them.